Presented here are 18 T cell receptor beta chains from one specimen sequenced in a study of T-cell memory formation after mild COVID-19. A single record per CDR3 protein comes from TCRdb applying MiXCR to the 5' RACE reads. Here the sample spans tens of thousands of distinct CDR3 sequences, 16% being singletons. The sequenced sample was PBMCs or a T cell subset sorted from them (not recorded which). These receptors came from an adult woman who had mild COVID-19 (a few samples of this study predate the infection). Cell type and time point are not known.

This clonotype was observed many times. The rearrangement uses TRBV7-2 and TRBJ2-3; TRBD2 is a possible D gene (6 bases). Germline CDR1 SGHTA, CDR2 FQGNSA. Trimming left V 7 bases short and J 4 bases short, with 15 bases between. The CDR3 runs 14 residues. In nucleotides, the CDR3 is TGTGCCAGCACCGACCGCGGAGGGCCAGATACGCAGTATTTT. Protein sequence: CASTDRGGPDTQYF. Supplemented by reference TRBV7-2 and TRBJ2-3, the full variable domain reads GAGVSQSPSNKVTEKGKDVELRCDPISGHTALYWYRQSLGQGLEFLIYFQGNSAPDKSGLPSDRFSAERTGGSVSTLTIQRTQQEDSAVYLCASTDRGGPDTQYFGPGTRLTVL.

This clonotype was seen more than once but under ten times. CDR3 sequence: CASSPGGNQPQHF. The CDR3 DNA sequence: TGTGCCAGCTCACCAGGGGGTAATCAGCCCCAGCATTTT. The chain joins TRBV18 to TRBJ1-5; a possible D gene is TRBD1 (5 bases). CDR3 length: 13 amino acids. CDR1 and CDR2 (germline): KGHSH, LQKENI. V dropped 2 bases and J dropped 4 bases, with 6 bases sitting between them. The variable domain in full, completed from reference TRBV18 and TRBJ1-5, reads NAGVMQNPRHLVRRRGQEARLRCSPMKGHSHVYWYRQLPEEGLKFMVYLQKENIIDESGMPKERFSAEFPKEGPSILRIQQVVRGDSAAYFCASSPGGNQPQHFGDGTRLSIL.

J is TRBJ1-2 and V is TRBV14; D remains ambiguous. With 0 bases removed from V and 5 bases from J, the gap between germline ends came to 13 bases. This CDR3 has 15 residues. CDR1 SGHDN and CDR2 FVKESK come from the germline V gene. CDR3 nucleotide sequence: TGTGCCAGCAGCCAAGAGAACCAGCGCCCTTATGGCTACACCTTC. Translating gives CASSQENQRPYGYTF.

This clonotype was picked up many times. The chain uses TRBV5-1 and TRBJ2-7; TRBD1 might be the D (5 bases). V shed 1 base and J shed 3 bases, with 8 bases lying between them. This CDR3 is built from 13 residues. Looked up from germline, CDR1 is SGHRS and CDR2 is YFSETQ. The chain's CDR3 is CASSLRGLYEQYF. The CDR3 DNA reads as TGCGCCAGCAGCTTGAGGGGTCTCTACGAGCAGTACTTC.

This chain connects TRBV4-1 to TRBJ2-5, with 7 bases that match TRBD2. Germline CDR1 and CDR2: MGHRA and YSYEKL. The CDR3 runs to 13 residues. Trimming took 8 bases from V and 1 from J; bases not matched to a gene: 4. This CDR3 reads CASPGTTQETQYF. The CDR3 nucleotides are TGCGCCAGCCCTGGGACTACCCAAGAGACCCAGTACTTC.

This clonotype has a handful of counts. This rearrangement joins TRBV20-1 to TRBJ2-2; 9 positions agree with TRBD2. Germline loops: CDR1 DFQATT, CDR2 SNEGSKA (reference sequence). The CDR3 sequence is 19 residues long. The J segment lost 3 bases and the V segment lost 1 base, leaving 15 bases of the junction unmatched. In DNA form, the CDR3 reads TGCAGTGCTAGAGCCTTCGGCCGGCGGGAGGGGACCTACACCGGGGAGCTGTTTTTT. This translates into CSARAFGRREGTYTGELFF.

The V and J genes are TRBV11-2 and TRBJ2-7; 13 bases map to TRBD2. In germline, CDR1 is SGHAT, CDR2 FQNNGV. The length of the CDR3 is 18 residues. Losses at the gene ends were 2 bases for V and 6 bases for J; bases not matched to a gene: 13. CDR3 DNA: TGTGCCAGCAGCTTAAGGCCGGGGGCTACTAGCGGGAGGGTCGAGCAGTACTTC. This sequence encodes CASSLRPGATSGRVEQYF.

This chain links TRBV7-9 with TRBJ2-5, with 7 bases matching TRBD2. J was trimmed by 1 base and V by 0 bases; bases with no gene match: 2. The germline CDR1 and CDR2 sequences are SEHNR and FQNEAQ (reference sequence). The CDR3 runs to 15 residues. CDR3 loop: CASSLAGGSQETQYF. In DNA, the CDR3 is TGTGCCAGCAGCTTAGCGGGAGGGTCCCAAGAGACCCAGTACTTC.

The chain is built from TRBV4-1 and TRBJ2-2; TRBD1 matches at 9 bases. The CDR3 is made up of 14 amino acids. Trimming took 6 bases from V and 6 from J; bases not matched to a gene: 5. CDR1 MGHRA and CDR2 YSYEKL come from the germline V gene. This CDR3 is CASRGQGRAGELFF. Here the CDR3 DNA reads TGCGCCAGCAGAGGACAGGGGAGAGCCGGGGAGCTGTTTTTT.

J is TRBJ1-4 and V is TRBV9; possible D gene TRBD1, 5 bases. There are 14 residues in the CDR3. CDR1 and CDR2 from the germline V gene are SGDLS and YYNGEE. Deletions cut 3 bases from V and 5 bases from J, with 11 bases between. The CDR3 is CASSAWGTNEKLFF. CDR3 nucleotides: TGTGCCAGCAGCGCCTGGGGCACGAATGAAAAACTGTTTTTT. The whole variable domain, filled in from reference TRBV9 and TRBJ1-4, reads DSGVTQTPKHLITATGQRVTLRCSPRSGDLSVYWYQQSLDQGLQFLIQYYNGEERAKGNILERFSAQQFPDLHSELNLSSLELGDSALYFCASSAWGTNEKLFFGSGTQLSVL.

This clonotype was seen only a few times. The rearrangement uses TRBV15 and TRBJ2-1, with TRBD2 matching over 8 bases. The CDR3 runs to 18 residues. The ends lost 2 bases at V and 0 bases at J; junction bases unmatched: 9. Germline V gives CDR1 LNHNV, CDR2 YYDKDF (reference sequence). The CDR3 spells CATSRTSGEGFSYNEQFF. CDR3 sequence (DNA): TGTGCCACCAGCAGAACTAGCGGAGAGGGCTTCTCCTACAATGAGCAGTTCTTC.

The chain couples TRBV12-3 or TRBV12-4 to TRBJ1-5; no definite D call. V lost 5 bases to trimming and J lost 0 bases, with 5 bases between them. There are 13 residues in the CDR3. CDR3 sequence (DNA): TGTGCCAGCAGTAAAGATAGCAATCAGCCCCAGCATTTT. Translation: CASSKDSNQPQHF.

This chain uses TRBV25-1 with TRBJ2-7, with TRBD1 identical over 9 bases. Losses at the gene ends were 11 bases for V and 0 bases for J; bases not matched to a gene: 5. Per the germline V gene, CDR1 is MGHDK and CDR2 is SYGVNS. This CDR3 is 13 amino acids long. DNA for the CDR3: TGTGCCCCTGGACAGGGGAGCTCCTACGAGCAGTACTTC. This encodes CAPGQGSSYEQYF.

This clonotype has more than one count but fewer than ten. The V call is TRBV19, the J call TRBJ2-2; D is unresolved. V dropped 7 bases and J dropped 3 bases, with 6 bases sitting between them. Germline V gene data show CDR1 as LNHDA and CDR2 as SQIVND (reference sequence). The CDR3 is 12 residues long. CDR3 bases: TGTGCCAGTACCACTGACACCGGGGAGCTGTTTTTT. Protein product: CASTTDTGELFF.

The chain has TRBV5-6 and TRBJ1-4; weak D call: TRBD1 (5 bases). The CDR3 is made up of 15 amino acids. CDR1 SGHDT and CDR2 YYEEEE come from the germline V gene. V gave up 5 bases and J gave up 5 bases, with 16 bases separating them. In DNA form, the CDR3 reads TGTGCCAGCAGATCATACGGGACGGAAAATGAAAAACTGTTTTTT. The encoded protein is CASRSYGTENEKLFF.

J is TRBJ1-2 and V is TRBV12-3 or TRBV12-4; tentative D call: TRBD1 (6 bases). The CDR3 spans 15 residues. Between the trimmed V and J ends, which lost 5 bases and 1 base, there was a span of 14 bases. This chain's CDR3 is CASSPQGQFNYGYTF. In DNA, the CDR3 is TGTGCCAGCAGTCCCCAAGGACAGTTTAACTATGGCTACACCTTC.

The chain recombines TRBV5-1 with TRBJ2-1; D is ambiguous. Germline lookup yields CDR1 SGHRS and CDR2 YFSETQ. This CDR3 has 14 residues. Between the trimmed V and J ends, which lost 0 bases and 6 bases, there was a span of 10 bases. The CDR3, as DNA: TGCGCCAGCAGCTTGGAGGGCCTGGGCAATGAGCAGTTCTTC. It encodes CASSLEGLGNEQFF.

Concerning this clonotype: One end of the junction fails to match germline, which may point to a read error. V is TRBV18 and J is TRBJ2-1, with unresolved D. The CDR3 length is 15 residues. The germline CDR1 and CDR2 sequences are KGHSH and LQKENI. The CDR3 loop reads CASSPPLVSYNEQFF. The CDR3 DNA follows: TGTGCCAGCTCCCCACCTCTGGTCTCCTACAATGAGCAGTTCTTC. The full variable domain, rest sourced from reference TRBV18 and TRBJ2-1, is NAGVMQNPRHLVRRRGQEARLRCSPMKGHSHVYWYRQLPEEGLKFMVYLQKENIIDESGMPKERFSAEFPKEGPSILRIQQVVRGDSAAYFCASSPPLVSYNEQFFGPGTRLTVL.